This TCR beta chain is drawn from a study of blood T cell repertoires in COVID-19. Across the whole study: Whether acute or convalescent, the COVID-19 samples came from the United States, Italy and Spain.

Per the germline V gene, CDR1 is SQVTM and CDR2 is ANQGSEA. Trimming cost V 6 bases and J 6 bases, with 18 bases left between them. This CDR3 is 13 amino acids long. TCRdb's copy holds only in-frame clones and misses some; the assay was immunoSEQ multiplex PCR. This sample carries about 190,000 clones, 80% to 90% of them seen once, and the ten largest clones take less than 3.5%. This sequence originates from a man in his fifties or sixties with active or convalescent COVID-19. The rearrangement joins TRBV29-1 to TRBJ2-7; D is ambiguous. The specimen sequenced was peripheral blood. The CDR3 DNA reads as TGCAGCGTCGCTGACAACCCCGATGTCGAGCAGTACTTC. It yields the protein CSVADNPDVEQYF.